The source of this T cell receptor beta chain is a study of cytomegalovirus exposure and HLA in healthy donors. PCR was performed using 60 Vbeta and 13 Jbeta primers. Sequenced by immunoSEQ multiplex PCR; TCRdb stores in-frame clones only, minus some. This table has roughly 100,000 clones, about 80% appearing once. A note on this clone: The antigen remains undetermined.

The length of the CDR3 is 13 residues. Trimming cost V 2 bases and J 7 bases, with 12 bases left between them. Looked up from germline, CDR1 is GTSNPN and CDR2 is SVGIG (reference sequence). Study-level results: Presence/absence comparisons presumed near-even sequencing depth among donors. In a later analysis, HLA-associated TCR beta chains were more clonally expanded than equally common others.

This TCR was sampled from a woman younger than 35 in good health and CMV-seropositive. The V call is TRBV30, the J call TRBJ1-5; tentative D call: TRBD1 (6 bases). Sequencing input: PBMCs. Here the CDR3 DNA reads TGTGCCTGGAGTTCCCAGGGGCGGCAGCCCCAGCATTTT. It yields the protein CAWSSQGRQPQHF.